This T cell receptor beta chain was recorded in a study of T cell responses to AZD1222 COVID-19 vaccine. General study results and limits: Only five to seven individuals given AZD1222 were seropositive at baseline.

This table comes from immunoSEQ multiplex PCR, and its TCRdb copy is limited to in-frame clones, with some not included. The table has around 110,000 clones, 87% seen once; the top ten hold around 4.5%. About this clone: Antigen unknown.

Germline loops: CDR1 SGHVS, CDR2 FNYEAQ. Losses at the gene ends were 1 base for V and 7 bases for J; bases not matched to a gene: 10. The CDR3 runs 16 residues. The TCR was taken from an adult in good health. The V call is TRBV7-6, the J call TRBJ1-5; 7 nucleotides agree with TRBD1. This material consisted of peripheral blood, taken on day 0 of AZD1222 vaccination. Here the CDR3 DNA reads TGTGCCAGCAGCTTAGGCCGGGACAGCCGAGGACAGCCCCAGCATTTT. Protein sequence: CASSLGRDSRGQPQHF.